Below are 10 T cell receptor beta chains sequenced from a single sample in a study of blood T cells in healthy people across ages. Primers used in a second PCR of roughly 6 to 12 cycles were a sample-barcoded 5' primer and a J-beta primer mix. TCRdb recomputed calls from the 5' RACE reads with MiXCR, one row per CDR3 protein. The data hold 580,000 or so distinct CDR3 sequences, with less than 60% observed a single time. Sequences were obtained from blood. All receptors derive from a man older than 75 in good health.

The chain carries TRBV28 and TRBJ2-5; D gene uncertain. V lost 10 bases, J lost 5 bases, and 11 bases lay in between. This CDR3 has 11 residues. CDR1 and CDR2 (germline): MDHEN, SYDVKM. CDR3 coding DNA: TGTGCCACCATAATTAGGGAGACCCAGTACTTC. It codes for CATIIRETQYF.

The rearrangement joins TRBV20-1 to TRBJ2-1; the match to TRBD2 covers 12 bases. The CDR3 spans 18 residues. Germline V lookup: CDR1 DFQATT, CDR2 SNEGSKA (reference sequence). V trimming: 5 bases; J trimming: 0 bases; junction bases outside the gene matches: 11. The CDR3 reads CSAPRLAGVRYSYNEQFF. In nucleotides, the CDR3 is TGCAGTGCTCCAAGACTAGCGGGGGTGCGATACTCCTACAATGAGCAGTTCTTC.

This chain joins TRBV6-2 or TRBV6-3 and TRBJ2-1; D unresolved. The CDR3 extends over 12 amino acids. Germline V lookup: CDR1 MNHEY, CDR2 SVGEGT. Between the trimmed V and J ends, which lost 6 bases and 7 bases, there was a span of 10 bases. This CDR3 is CASRAVWNEQFF. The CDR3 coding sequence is TGTGCCAGCAGGGCGGTTTGGAATGAGCAGTTCTTC.

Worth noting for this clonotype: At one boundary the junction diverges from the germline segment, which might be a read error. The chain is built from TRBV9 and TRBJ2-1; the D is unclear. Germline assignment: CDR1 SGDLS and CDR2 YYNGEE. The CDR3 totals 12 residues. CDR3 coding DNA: TGTGCCAGCAGCCCCTCTTACAGTGAGCAGTTCTTC. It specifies CASSPSYSEQFF. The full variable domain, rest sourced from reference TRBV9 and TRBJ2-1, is DSGVTQTPKHLITATGQRVTLRCSPRSGDLSVYWYQQSLDQGLQFLIQYYNGEERAKGNILERFSAQQFPDLHSELNLSSLELGDSALYFCASSPSYSEQFFGPGTRLTVL.

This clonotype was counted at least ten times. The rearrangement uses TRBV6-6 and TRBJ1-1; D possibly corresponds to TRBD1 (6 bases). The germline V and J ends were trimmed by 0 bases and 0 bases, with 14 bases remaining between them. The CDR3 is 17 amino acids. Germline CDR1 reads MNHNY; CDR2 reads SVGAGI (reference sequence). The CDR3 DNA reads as TGTGCCAGCAGTTACTCGGACAGTCAAAGATTGAACACTGAAGCTTTCTTT. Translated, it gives CASSYSDSQRLNTEAFF.

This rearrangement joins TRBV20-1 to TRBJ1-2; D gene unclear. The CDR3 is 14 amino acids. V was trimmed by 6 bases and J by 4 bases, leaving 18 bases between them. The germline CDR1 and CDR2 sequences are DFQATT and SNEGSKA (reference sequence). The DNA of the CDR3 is TGCAGTGCAACGGCCCCTCGGGATCTCTATGGCTACACCTTC. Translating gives CSATAPRDLYGYTF.

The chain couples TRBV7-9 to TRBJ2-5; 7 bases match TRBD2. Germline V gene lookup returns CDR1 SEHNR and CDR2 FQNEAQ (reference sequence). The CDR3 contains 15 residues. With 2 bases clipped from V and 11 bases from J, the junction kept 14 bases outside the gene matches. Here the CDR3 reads CASSLQGLKANEQYF. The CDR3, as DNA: TGTGCCAGCAGCTTACAGGGACTAAAGGCCAATGAGCAGTACTTC. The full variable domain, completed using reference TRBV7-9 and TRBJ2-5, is DTGVSQNPRHKITKRGQNVTFRCDPISEHNRLYWYRQTLGQGPEFLTYFQNEAQLEKSRLLSDRFSAERPKGSFSTLEIQRTEQGDSAMYLCASSLQGLKANEQYFGPGTRLLVL.

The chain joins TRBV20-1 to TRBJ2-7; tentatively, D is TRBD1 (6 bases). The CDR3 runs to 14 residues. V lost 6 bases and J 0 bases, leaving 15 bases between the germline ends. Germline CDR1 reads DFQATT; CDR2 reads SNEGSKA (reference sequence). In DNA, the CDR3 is TGCAGTGCAAACAGGGCTGGGGCCTCCTACGAGCAGTACTTC. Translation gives CSANRAGASYEQYF.

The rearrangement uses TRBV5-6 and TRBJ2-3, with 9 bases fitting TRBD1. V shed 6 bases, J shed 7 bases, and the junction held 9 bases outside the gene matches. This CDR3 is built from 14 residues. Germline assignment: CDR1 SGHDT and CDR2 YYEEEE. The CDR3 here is CASTPDRGGYTQYF. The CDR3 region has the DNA TGTGCCAGCACCCCGGACAGGGGCGGGTATACGCAGTATTTT.

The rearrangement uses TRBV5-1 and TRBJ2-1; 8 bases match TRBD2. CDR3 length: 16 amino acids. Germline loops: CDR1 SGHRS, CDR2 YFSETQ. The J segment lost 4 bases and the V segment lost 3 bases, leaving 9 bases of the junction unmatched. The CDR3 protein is CASSWRTAGDYNEQFF. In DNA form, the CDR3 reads TGCGCCAGCAGCTGGAGGACAGCGGGGGATTACAATGAGCAGTTCTTC.